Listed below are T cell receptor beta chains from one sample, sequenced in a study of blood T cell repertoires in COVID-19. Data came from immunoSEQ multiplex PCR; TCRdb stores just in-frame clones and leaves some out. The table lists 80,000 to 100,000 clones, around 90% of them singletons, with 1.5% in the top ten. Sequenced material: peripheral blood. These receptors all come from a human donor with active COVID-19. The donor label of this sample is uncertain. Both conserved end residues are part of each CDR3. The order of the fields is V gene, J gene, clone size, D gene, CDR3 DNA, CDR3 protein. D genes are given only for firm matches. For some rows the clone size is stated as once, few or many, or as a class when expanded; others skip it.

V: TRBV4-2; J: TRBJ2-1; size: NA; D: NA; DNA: TGTGCCAGCAGCCAAGAATCACTTACTATTTACAATGAGCAGTTCTTC; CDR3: CASSQESLTIYNEQFF
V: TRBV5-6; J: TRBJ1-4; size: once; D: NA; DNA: TGTGCCAGCAGCTATGGGACACCTGAAAAACTGTTTTTT; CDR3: CASSYGTPEKLFF
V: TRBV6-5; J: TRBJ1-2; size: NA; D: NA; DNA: TGTGCCAGCACTGGACAGTACTATGGCTACACCTTC; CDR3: CASTGQYYGYTF
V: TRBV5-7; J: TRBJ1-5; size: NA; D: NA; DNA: TGTGCCAGCAGCTTCCGACACGAGAGCAATCAGCCCCAGCATTTT; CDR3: CASSFRHESNQPQHF
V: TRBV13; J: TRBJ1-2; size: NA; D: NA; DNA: TGTGCCAGCAGCTCCGAACCCCGAAGACTGACGGACTACACCTTC; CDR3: CASSSEPRRLTDYTF
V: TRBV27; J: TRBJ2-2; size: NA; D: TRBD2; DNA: TGTGCCAGCAGTTTAACCGGGACTAGAAGGGAGCTGTTTTTT; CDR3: CASSLTGTRRELFF
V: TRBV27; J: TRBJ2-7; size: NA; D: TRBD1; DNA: TGTGCCAGCAGTTTGCAGGGGGCGGACTACGAGCAGTACTTC; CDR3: CASSLQGADYEQYF
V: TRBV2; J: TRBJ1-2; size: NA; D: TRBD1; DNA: TGTGCCAGCCCCAAAGGTGGCAGGGGGCTAGAATGGTACTATGGCTACACCTTC; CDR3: CASPKGGRGLEWYYGYTF
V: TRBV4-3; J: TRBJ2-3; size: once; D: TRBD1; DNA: TGCGCCAGCAGCCAGGGACAGGGAAGAGATACGCAGTATTTT; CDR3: CASSQGQGRDTQYF
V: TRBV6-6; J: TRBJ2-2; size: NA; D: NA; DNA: TGTGCCAGCAGGGACACATCTTCAACTAACACCGGGGAGCTGTTTTTT; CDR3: CASRDTSSTNTGELFF
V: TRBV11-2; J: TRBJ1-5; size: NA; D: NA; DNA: TGTGCCAGCAGCCTTAGCGCAGTCAGCAATCAGCCCCAGCATTTT; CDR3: CASSLSAVSNQPQHF
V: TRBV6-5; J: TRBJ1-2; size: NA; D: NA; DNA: TGTGCCAGCAGTTACTCGGGTCGGGGGACCTATGGCTACACCTTC; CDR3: CASSYSGRGTYGYTF
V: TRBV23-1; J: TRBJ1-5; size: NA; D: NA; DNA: TGCGCCAGCAGTCCCCAACAGGGTTTGTCGCCCGGGAATCAGCCCCAGCATTTT; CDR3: CASSPQQGLSPGNQPQHF
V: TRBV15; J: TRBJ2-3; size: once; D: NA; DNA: TGTGCCACCAGCAGACTAACAGCGGAGACAGATACGCAGTATTTT; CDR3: CATSRLTAETDTQYF
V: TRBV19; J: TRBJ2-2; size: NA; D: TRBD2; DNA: TGTGCCAGTAGTATCGTATTAGCGGGGAACACCGGGGAGCTGTTTTTT; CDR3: CASSIVLAGNTGELFF
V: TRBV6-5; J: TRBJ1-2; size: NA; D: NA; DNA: TGTGCAGGAGGGAGCAACTATGGCTACACCTTC; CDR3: CAGGSNYGYTF
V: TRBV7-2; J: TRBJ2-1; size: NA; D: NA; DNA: TGTGCCAGCAGCCACCGGACAGAATACAATGAGCAGTTCTTC; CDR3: CASSHRTEYNEQFF
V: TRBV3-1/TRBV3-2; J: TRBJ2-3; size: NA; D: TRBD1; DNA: TGTGCCAGCAGGCCCGGGACAGCCCGCACAGATACGCAGTATTTT; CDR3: CASRPGTARTDTQYF
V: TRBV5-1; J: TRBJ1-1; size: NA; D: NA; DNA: TGCGCCAGCAGCGCCCTCGGGAGTAACACTGAAGCTTTCTTT; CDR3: CASSALGSNTEAFF
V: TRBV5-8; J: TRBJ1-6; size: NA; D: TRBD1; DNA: TGTGCCAGCAGCTCCGGGACAGGCAACTATAATTCACCCCTCCACTTT; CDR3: CASSSGTGNYNSPLHF
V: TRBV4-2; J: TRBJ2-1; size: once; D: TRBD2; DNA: TGTGCCAGCAGCCAAGAGCTAGCGGGGGGGCCGCGGGAGCAGTTCTTC; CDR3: CASSQELAGGPREQFF
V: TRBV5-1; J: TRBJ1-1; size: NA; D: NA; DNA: TGCGCCAGCAGCTTGCAGACAGCGAACACTGAAGCTTTCTTT; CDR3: CASSLQTANTEAFF
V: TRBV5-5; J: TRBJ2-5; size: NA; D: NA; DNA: TGTGCCAGCAGCCTTGTGGGGGAGGAGGGTCCTCAAGAGACCCAGTACTTC; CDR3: CASSLVGEEGPQETQYF
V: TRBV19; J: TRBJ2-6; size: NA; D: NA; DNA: TGTGCCAGTAGTCGGGTCGGGGTCGTCTCTGGGGCCAACGTCCTGACTTTC; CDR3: CASSRVGVVSGANVLTF
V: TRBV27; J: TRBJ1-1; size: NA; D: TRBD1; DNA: TGTGCCAGCAAAAATAACAGGCCGGGACAGGGGGTCGCGAACACTGAAGCTTTCTTT; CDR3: CASKNNRPGQGVANTEAFF
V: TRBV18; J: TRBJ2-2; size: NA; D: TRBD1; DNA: TGTGCCAGCTCACCGACAGGGCCTAACACCGGGGAGCTGTTTTTT; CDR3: CASSPTGPNTGELFF
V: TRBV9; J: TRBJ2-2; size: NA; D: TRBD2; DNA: TGTGCCAGCAAGACCGGGACTAGCAGCACCGGGGAGCTGTTTTTT; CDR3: CASKTGTSSTGELFF
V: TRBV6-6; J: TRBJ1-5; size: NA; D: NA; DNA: TGTGCCAGCACGTACGACACCCGCAATCAGCCCCAGCATTTT; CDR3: CASTYDTRNQPQHF
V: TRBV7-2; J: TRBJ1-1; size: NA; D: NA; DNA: TGTGCCAGCAGCTCCCGGACAGCCTCAGAAGCTTTCTTT; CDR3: CASSSRTASEAFF
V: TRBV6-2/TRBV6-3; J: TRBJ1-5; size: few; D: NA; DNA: TGTGCCAGCAGTTACATAGGGGTTAGCAATCAGCCCCAGCATTTT; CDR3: CASSYIGVSNQPQHF
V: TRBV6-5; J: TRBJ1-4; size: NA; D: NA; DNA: TGTGCCAGCAGTTACCTCAGGGCTGAAAAACTGTTTTTT; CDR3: CASSYLRAEKLFF
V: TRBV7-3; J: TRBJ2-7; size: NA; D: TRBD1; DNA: TGTGCCAGCAGCTTCGGACAGGGCTACGAGCAGTACTTC; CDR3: CASSFGQGYEQYF
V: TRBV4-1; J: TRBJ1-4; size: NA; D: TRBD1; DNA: TGCGCCAGCAGCACCGGACAGGGATCCTTAGAAAAACTGTTTTTT; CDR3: CASSTGQGSLEKLFF
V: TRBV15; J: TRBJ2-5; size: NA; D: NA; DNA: TGTGCCACCAGCAGAGTTACAGGGCACCAAGAGACCCAGTACTTC; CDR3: CATSRVTGHQETQYF
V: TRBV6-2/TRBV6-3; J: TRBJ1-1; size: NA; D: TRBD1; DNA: TGTGCCAGCAGTTGGGGACAGGGAGGCACTGAAGCTTTCTTT; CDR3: CASSWGQGGTEAFF
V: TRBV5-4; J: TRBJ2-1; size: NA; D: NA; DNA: TGTGCCAGCACCGCCGGGGGGCACTCCGGGCCCAAGCAGTTCTTC; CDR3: CASTAGGHSGPKQFF
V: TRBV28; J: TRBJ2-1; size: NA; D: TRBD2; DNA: TGTGCCAGCAGCACGGCGGGGGGGCCCCCCGAGCAGTTCTTC; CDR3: CASSTAGGPPEQFF
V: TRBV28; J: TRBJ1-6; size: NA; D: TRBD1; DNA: TGTGCCAGCAGAACAGGGGAACCGGGTTATAATTCACCCCTCCACTTT; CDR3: CASRTGEPGYNSPLHF
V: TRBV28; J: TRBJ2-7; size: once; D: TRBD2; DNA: TGTGCCAGCAGTCCGGGGACTAGCGGGGGGGCGTACGAGCAGTACTTC; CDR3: CASSPGTSGGAYEQYF
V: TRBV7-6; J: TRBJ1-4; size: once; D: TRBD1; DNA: TGTGCCAGCAGCCGGGACAGGGGTTACGGTAATGAAAAACTGTTTTTT; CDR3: CASSRDRGYGNEKLFF
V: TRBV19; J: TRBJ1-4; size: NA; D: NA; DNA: TGTGCCAGTAGTATAAGGCACCTTGGAGCTAATGAAAAACTGTTTTTT; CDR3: CASSIRHLGANEKLFF
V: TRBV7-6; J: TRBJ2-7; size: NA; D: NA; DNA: TGTGCCAGCAGCTCACATGCCTACGAGCAGTACTTC; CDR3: CASSSHAYEQYF
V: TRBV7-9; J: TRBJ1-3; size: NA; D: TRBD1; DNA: TGTGCCAGCAGCCCCGGTGGACAGGGGGCATCTGGAAACACCATATATTTT; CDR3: CASSPGGQGASGNTIYF
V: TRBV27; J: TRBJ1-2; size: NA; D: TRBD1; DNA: TGTGCCAGCAGCCTAGCCGGGACAGGGGGATTAGAGACCTTC; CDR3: CASSLAGTGGLETF
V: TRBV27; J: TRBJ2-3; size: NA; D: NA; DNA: TGTGCCAGCAGAAAAACAGGGTCCCCCACAGATACGCAGTATTTT; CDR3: CASRKTGSPTDTQYF
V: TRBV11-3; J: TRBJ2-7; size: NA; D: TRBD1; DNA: TGTGCCAGCAGCTTACGGACAGGAGGCTCCTACGAGCAGTACTTC; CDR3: CASSLRTGGSYEQYF
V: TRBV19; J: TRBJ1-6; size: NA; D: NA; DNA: TGTGCCAGTAGTGTACAGGGCCCGGATAATTCACCCCTCCACTTT; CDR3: CASSVQGPDNSPLHF